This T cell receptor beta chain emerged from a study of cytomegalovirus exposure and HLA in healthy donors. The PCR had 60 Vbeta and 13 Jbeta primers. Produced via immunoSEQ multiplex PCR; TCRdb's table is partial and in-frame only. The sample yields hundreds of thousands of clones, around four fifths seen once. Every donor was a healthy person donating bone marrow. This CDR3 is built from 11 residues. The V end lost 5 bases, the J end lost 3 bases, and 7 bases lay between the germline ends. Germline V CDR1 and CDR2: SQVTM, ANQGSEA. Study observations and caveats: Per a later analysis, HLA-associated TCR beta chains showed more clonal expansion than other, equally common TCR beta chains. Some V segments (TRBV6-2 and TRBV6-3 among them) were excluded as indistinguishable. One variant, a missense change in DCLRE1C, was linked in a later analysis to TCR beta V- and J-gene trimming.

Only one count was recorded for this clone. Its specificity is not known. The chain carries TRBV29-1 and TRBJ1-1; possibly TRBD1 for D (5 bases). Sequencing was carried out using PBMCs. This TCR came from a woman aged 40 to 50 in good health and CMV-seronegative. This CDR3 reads CSVSRDTEAFF. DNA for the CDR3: TGCAGCGTTTCCAGGGACACTGAAGCTTTCTTT.